This T cell receptor beta chain was sequenced for a study of T cell responses to AZD1222 COVID-19 vaccine. CDR1 SNHLY and CDR2 FYNNEI come from the germline V gene. V was pared by 4 bases and J by 4 bases, with 11 bases of the junction left unmatched. CDR3 size: 16 residues. Notes on the study in general: Only five to seven AZD1222 recipients were seropositive at baseline. Vaccine-associated CD4 TCRs ranged over spike, dominating at 160-218 and 743-854.

To note about this clone: The antigen remains undetermined.

Profiling relied on immunoSEQ multiplex PCR, and the TCRdb table lists in-frame clones only, not all of them. The sample includes fewer than 200,000 clones, around 90% of them seen just once. The chain uses TRBV2 and TRBJ1-2; TRBD1 aligns across 8 bases. This clonotype was sampled from an adult who received the MenACWY meningococcal vaccine as a control. The source was peripheral blood, collected 28 days after the second dose of the MenACWY control vaccine. The CDR3 nucleotides are TGTGCCAGCAGTGGCAGGGGGCGTGATCGCGTCTATGGCTACACCTTC. Translation: CASSGRGRDRVYGYTF. The full variable domain, with the rest looked up from reference TRBV2 and TRBJ1-2, is EPEVTQTPSHQVTQMGQEVILRCVPISNHLYFYWYRQILGQKVEFLVSFYNNEISEKSEIFDDQFSVERPDGSNFTLKIRSTKLEDSAMYFCASSGRGRDRVYGYTFGSGTRLTVV.